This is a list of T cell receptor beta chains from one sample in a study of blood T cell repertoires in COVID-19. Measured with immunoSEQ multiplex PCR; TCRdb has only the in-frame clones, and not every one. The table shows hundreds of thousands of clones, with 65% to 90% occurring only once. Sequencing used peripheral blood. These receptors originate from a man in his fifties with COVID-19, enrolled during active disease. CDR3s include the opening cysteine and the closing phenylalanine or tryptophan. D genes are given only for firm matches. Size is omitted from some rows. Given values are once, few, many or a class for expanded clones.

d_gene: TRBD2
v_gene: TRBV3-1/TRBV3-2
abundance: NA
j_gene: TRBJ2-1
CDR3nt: TGTGCCAGCAGCCAACGGCCCGGGACTAGTGCCAATGAGCAGTTCTTC
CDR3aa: CASSQRPGTSANEQFF

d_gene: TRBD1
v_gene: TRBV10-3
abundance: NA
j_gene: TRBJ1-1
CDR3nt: TGTGCCATCAGTGAGTCTGGACAGGGCGGCACTGAAGCTTTCTTT
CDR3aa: CAISESGQGGTEAFF

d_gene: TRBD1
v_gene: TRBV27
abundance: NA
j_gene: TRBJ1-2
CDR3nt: TGTGCCAGCAGTACCGACAGGGGGCTTATCTATGGCTACACCTTC
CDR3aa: CASSTDRGLIYGYTF

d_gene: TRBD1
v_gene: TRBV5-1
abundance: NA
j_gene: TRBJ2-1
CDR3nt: TGCGCCAGCAGCGTAGCAGGGGGTACCGGCAATGAGCAGTTCTTC
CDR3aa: CASSVAGGTGNEQFF

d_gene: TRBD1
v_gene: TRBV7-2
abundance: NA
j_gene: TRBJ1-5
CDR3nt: TGTGCCAGCAGCTTAGCGGTCAGGGGGCCAAGTCAGACCCAGCATTTT
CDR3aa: CASSLAVRGPSQTQHF

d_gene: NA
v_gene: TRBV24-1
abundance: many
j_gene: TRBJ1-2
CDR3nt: TGTGCCACCAGTGATTTTGACACCAACTATGGCTACACCTTC
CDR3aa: CATSDFDTNYGYTF

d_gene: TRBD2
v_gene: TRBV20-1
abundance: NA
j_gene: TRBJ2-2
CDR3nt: TGCAGTGCTAGTTCGCTAGCGGGGGACACCGGGGAGCTGTTTTTT
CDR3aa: CSASSLAGDTGELFF

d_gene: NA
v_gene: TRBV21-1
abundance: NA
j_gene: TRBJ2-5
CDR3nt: TGTGCCAGCAGCAAATTTTCGGGGACAGCCCAAGAGACCCAGTACTTC
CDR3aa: CASSKFSGTAQETQYF

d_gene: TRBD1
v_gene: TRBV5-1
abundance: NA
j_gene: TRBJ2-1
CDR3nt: TGCGCCAGCAGCCAAACAGGGGGCACGCTAGGCAATGAGCAGTTCTTC
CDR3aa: CASSQTGGTLGNEQFF

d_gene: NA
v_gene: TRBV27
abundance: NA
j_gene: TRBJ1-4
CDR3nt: TGTGCCAGCAGTCCGGTACGGGGATGGAAACTGTTTTTT
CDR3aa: CASSPVRGWKLFF

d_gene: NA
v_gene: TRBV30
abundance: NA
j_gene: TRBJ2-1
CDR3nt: TGTGCCTGGAAGTCGACAGGACTCACTGAGCAGTTCTTC
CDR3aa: CAWKSTGLTEQFF

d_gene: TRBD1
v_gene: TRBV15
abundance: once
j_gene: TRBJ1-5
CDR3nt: TGTGCCACCAGCAGAGATTGGGACAGTAATCAGCCCCAGCATTTT
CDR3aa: CATSRDWDSNQPQHF

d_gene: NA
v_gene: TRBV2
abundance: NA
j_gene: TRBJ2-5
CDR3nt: TGTGCCAGCAGTGTGGAGTGGGAGACCCAGTACTTC
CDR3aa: CASSVEWETQYF

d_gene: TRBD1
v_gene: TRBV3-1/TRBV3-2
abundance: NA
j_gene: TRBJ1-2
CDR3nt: TGTGCCAGCAGCCAACCCGCGAGAACAGGGGGCGCCGTTTTGGAGAGGTACACCTTC
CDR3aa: CASSQPARTGGAVLERYTF

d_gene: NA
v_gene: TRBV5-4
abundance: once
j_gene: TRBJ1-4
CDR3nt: TGTGCCAGCAGCTTCGGACAGTTTAATGAAAAACTGTTTTTT
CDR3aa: CASSFGQFNEKLFF

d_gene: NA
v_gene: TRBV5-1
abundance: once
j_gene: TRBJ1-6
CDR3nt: TGCGCCAGCAGCACATTTCAGGGATCTAATTCACCCCTCCACTTT
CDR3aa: CASSTFQGSNSPLHF

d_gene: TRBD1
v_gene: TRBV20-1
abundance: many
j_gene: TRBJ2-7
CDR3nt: TGCAGTGCGAAGACAGGGCACGAGCAGTACTTC
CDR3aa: CSAKTGHEQYF

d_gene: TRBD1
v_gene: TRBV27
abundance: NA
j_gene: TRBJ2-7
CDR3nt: TGTGCCAGGAATAGAGGGACAGGGTTCTACGAGCAGTACTTC
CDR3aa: CARNRGTGFYEQYF

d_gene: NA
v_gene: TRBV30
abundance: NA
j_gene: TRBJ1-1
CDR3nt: TGTGCCTGGAGTAGCTTTGGTATGATGAACACTGAAGCTTTCTTT
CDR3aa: CAWSSFGMMNTEAFF

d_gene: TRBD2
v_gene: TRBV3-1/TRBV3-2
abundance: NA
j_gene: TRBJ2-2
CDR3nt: TGTGCCAGCATGGACGGGACTAAGGGGACCGGGGAGCTGTTTTTT
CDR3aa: CASMDGTKGTGELFF

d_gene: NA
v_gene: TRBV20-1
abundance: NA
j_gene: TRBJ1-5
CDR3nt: TGCAGTGCTAGTAGTGGAGGGAATGCCAATCAGCCCCAGCATTTT
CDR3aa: CSASSGGNANQPQHF

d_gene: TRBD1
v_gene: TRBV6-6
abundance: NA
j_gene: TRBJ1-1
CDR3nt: TGTGCCAGCGGGACAGGAGCTTTCTTT
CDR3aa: CASGTGAFF

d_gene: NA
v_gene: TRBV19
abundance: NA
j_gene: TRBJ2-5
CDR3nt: TGTGCCAGTAGTCCCTCCGGGAAACTCCAAGAGACCCAGTACTTC
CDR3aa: CASSPSGKLQETQYF

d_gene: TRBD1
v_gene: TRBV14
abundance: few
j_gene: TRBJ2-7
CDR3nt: TGTGCCAGCAGCCAAGGGCGGACAGGCCCCTACGAGCAGTACTTC
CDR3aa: CASSQGRTGPYEQYF

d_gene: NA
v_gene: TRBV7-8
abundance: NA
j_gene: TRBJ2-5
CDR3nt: TGTGCCAGCAGCCAAACTATACCAACTAAAGAGACCCAGTACTTC
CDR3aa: CASSQTIPTKETQYF

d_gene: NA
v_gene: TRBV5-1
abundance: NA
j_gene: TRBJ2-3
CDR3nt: TGCGCCAGCAGGGCTGGAGATACGCAGTATTTT
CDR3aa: CASRAGDTQYF

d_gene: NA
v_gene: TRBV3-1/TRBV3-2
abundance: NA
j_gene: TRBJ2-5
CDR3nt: TGTGCCAGCAGAGGACCGGGGGAGACCCAGTACTTC
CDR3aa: CASRGPGETQYF

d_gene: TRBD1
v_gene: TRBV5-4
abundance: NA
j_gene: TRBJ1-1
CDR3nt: TGTGCCAGCAGCGATCCGGGACAGGTGAACACTGAAGCTTTCTTT
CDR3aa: CASSDPGQVNTEAFF

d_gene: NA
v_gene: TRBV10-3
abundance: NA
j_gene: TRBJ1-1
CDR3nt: TGTGCCATAACCAGGGAACTGAACACTGAAGCTTTCTTT
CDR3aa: CAITRELNTEAFF

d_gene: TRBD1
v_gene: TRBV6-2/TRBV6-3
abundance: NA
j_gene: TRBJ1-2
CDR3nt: TGTGCCAGCAGTTACGACAGGGGCTATGGCTACACCTTC
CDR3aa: CASSYDRGYGYTF

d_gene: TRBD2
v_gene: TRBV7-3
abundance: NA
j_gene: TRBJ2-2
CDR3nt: TGTGCCAGCAGCTTCGGCGGGGGGAACACCGGGGAGCTGTTTTTT
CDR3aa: CASSFGGGNTGELFF

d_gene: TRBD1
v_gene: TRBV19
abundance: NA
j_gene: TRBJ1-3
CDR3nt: TGTGCCAGTAGCCATATACAGGGGCTCAGCTCTGGAAACACCATATATTTT
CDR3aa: CASSHIQGLSSGNTIYF

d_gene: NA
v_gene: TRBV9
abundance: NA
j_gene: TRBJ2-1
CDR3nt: TGTGCCAGCAGCGTATGGGATGGAGGGCGCAATGAGCAGTTCTTC
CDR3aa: CASSVWDGGRNEQFF